This T cell receptor beta chain was identified during a study of beta chain features in type 1 diabetes. Turning to this clone: Its antigen is currently unknown.

The sequenced template was cDNA made from the entire isolated RNA. About 3.6 million reads was the average for naive, central memory and regulatory T cell samples. Method: immunoSEQ multiplex PCR; TCRdb's copy keeps in-frame clones and lacks some. Among around 500,000 clones listed, roughly 10% were seen once. The study, taken as a whole, reports: In every one of the four CD4+ subsets, TCRB CDR3s were moderately but significantly shorter in Type 1 diabetes patients. Type 1 diabetes patients had fewer VDJ junction insertions and more deletions.

The germline gives CDR1 SGDLS, CDR2 YYNGEE. Trimming cost V 0 bases and J 5 bases, with 12 bases left between them. The CDR3 has 15 amino acids. The clonotype comes from a woman aged 18-35 years in good health. Material for sequencing was naive CD4+ T cells from blood. J is TRBJ2-4 and V is TRBV9, with D perhaps being TRBD1 or TRBD2 (5 bases each). For the CDR3, the DNA is TGTGCCAGCAGCGTAGGAGGGCAGGGAGAAAACATTCAGTACTTC. It translates to CASSVGGQGENIQYF.